This is a list of T cell receptor beta chains from one sample in a study of T cells in Graves' hyperthyroidism and ophthalmopathy. MiXCR was run by TCRdb on the multiplex PCR reads, yielding one entry per CDR3 protein. Here the sample spans fewer than 400,000 distinct CDR3 sequences, 20% to 30% being singletons. The source material was blood. All receptors come from a man aged 50 to 60 with Graves' hyperthyroidism. Both conserved end residues are part of each CDR3. D genes are given only for firm matches. Size values are once, few and many counts, or a class for expanded clones, and some rows have none.

CDR3nt | CDR3aa | j_gene | v_gene | d_gene | abundance | len
TGTGCCAGCAGTTACGACGGACAGGGAGGGGGGGAAGCTTTCTTT | CASSYDGQGGGEAFF | TRBJ1-1 | TRBV6-9 | TRBD1 | - | 15
TGTGCCAGCAGGATGAGAGGGGGCGGTGGCTACACCTTC | CASRMRGGGGYTF | TRBJ1-2 | TRBV28 | TRBD1 | - | 13
TGTGCCGGCGGTCGGAGGGCAGATACGCAGTATTTT | CAGGRRADTQYF | TRBJ2-3 | TRBV6-1 | - | few | 12
TGTGCCAGCAGTCGAACGTCCTACACTGAAGCTTTCTTT | CASSRTSYTEAFF | TRBJ1-1 | TRBV28 | - | many | 13
TGTGCCAGCAGTGACCCATGGCGGGAGGGAAAAGAGACCCAGTACTTC | CASSDPWREGKETQYF | TRBJ2-5 | TRBV27 | TRBD2 | - | 16
TGCGCCAGCAGCTTGGCCGGCCGCTACAATGAGCAGTTCTTC | CASSLAGRYNEQFF | TRBJ2-1 | TRBV18 | - | many | 14
TGTGCCAGCAGCCAGCAGGGACTAGGAGATACGCAGTATTTT | CASSQQGLGDTQYF | TRBJ2-3 | TRBV3-1 | TRBD2 | - | 14
TGTGCCAGCAGCCGCGGGCTGAACACTGAAGCTTTCTTT | CASSRGLNTEAFF | TRBJ1-1 | TRBV9 | - | many | 13
TGTGCCAGCTCACCACTTGAGCGGAGCACAGATACGCAGTATTTT | CASSPLERSTDTQYF | TRBJ2-3 | TRBV18 | - | - | 15
TGTGCCACCCAGGGGAGAGGTGAGCAGTTCTTC | CATQGRGEQFF | TRBJ2-1 | TRBV27 | - | few | 11
TGTGCCAGCAGTGCGGTGACTAGCTTCGGTGAGCAGTTCTTC | CASSAVTSFGEQFF | TRBJ2-1 | TRBV2 | TRBD2 | many | 14
TGTGCCACTGGGACAGGGGAAGCTGGAAACACCATATATTTT | CATGTGEAGNTIYF | TRBJ1-3 | TRBV24-1 | TRBD1 | - | 14
TGCGCCAGCAGCACCCTAGCGGGAGGAGAGACCCAGTACTTC | CASSTLAGGETQYF | TRBJ2-5 | TRBV5-1 | TRBD2 | - | 14
TGTGCCAGCAGTTTTAGCGGGAGGTCCACAGATACGCAGTATTTT | CASSFSGRSTDTQYF | TRBJ2-3 | TRBV7-9 | TRBD2 | few | 15
TGTGCCAGCAGCTACTTTCCAGGGTGCAGACAGGGTGTCGACGAGCAGTACTTC | CASSYFPGCRQGVDEQYF | TRBJ2-7 | TRBV7-3 | TRBD1 | few | 18
TGCGCCAGCAGCTCCCGGGACCCGAGCCCAGATACGCAGTATTTT | CASSSRDPSPDTQYF | TRBJ2-3 | TRBV5-1 | - | - | 15
TGTGCCAGCAGCCAAGTCTCCGGGACAGGGCAGTTCTTC | CASSQVSGTGQFF | TRBJ2-1 | TRBV14 | TRBD1 | few | 13
TGTGCCAGCAGTACCTTAGCGGGATTCTACAATGAGCAGTTCTTC | CASSTLAGFYNEQFF | TRBJ2-1 | TRBV6-1 | TRBD2 | few | 15
TGCGCCAGCAGCTTGGGGATGGAAAATGAAGCTTTCTTT | CASSLGMENEAFF | TRBJ1-1 | TRBV5-1 | - | few | 13
TGTGCCAGCAGTGCGTCTAACGGGCGTGTTGCCAATGAGCAGTTCTTC | CASSASNGRVANEQFF | TRBJ2-1 | TRBV2 | - | many | 16
TGCAGTGCCACCTCCCCGTTTATAGCGGGAGAAGAGACCCAGTACTTC | CSATSPFIAGEETQYF | TRBJ2-5 | TRBV20-1 | TRBD2 | - | 16
TGTGCCATCAGAGGGACTAGCGGGAATGAGCAGTTCTTC | CAIRGTSGNEQFF | TRBJ2-1 | TRBV10-3 | TRBD2 | few | 13
TGTGCCAGCAGTTTTAAGGTTCCCACTGGGCAGTACTTC | CASSFKVPTGQYF | TRBJ2-7 | TRBV28 | - | - | 13
TGCGCCAGCAGTGAAGGCGGGAGTCAAACCTACGAGCAGTACTTC | CASSEGGSQTYEQYF | TRBJ2-7 | TRBV5-1 | TRBD2 | - | 15